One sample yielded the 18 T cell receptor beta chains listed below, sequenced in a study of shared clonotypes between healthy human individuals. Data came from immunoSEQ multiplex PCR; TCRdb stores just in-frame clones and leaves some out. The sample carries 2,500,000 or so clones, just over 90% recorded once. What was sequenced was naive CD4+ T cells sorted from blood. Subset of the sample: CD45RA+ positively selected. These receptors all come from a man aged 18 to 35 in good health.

CDR3 nucleotide sequence: TGCGCCAGCAGTGAGCACGTGGGAGCGGGCTACAATGAGCAGTTCTTC. It codes for CASSEHVGAGYNEQFF. V and J are TRBV10-1 and TRBJ2-1; D is possibly TRBD2 (6 bases). This CDR3 comprises 16 residues. V dropped 2 bases and J dropped 3 bases, with 14 bases sitting between them. Germline assignment: CDR1 WNHNN and CDR2 SYGVQD (reference sequence).

The CDR3 sequence is CASNPWGWNRDSSYEQYF. CDR3 nucleotides: TGTGCCAGCAATCCATGGGGGTGGAACAGGGATAGCTCCTACGAGCAGTACTTC. V gene TRBV28 combines with J gene TRBJ2-7, with a weak D call TRBD1 (6 bases). In germline, CDR1 is MDHEN, CDR2 SYDVKM. The CDR3 has 18 amino acids. The ends were cut back, 7 bases at V and 0 bases at J, with 25 bases in the middle.

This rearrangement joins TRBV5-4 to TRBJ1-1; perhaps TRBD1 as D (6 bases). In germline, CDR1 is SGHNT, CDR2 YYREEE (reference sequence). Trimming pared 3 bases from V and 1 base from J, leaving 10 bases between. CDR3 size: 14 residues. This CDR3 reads CASSSRGWNTEAFF. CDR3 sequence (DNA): TGTGCCAGCAGCTCTAGGGGGTGGAACACTGAAGCTTTCTTT.

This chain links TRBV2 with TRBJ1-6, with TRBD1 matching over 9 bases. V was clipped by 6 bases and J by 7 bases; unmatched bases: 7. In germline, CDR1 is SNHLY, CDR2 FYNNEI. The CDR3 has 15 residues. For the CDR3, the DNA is TGTGCCAGCAGCGGGCCAGGGACAGGGAATTCACCCCTCCACTTT. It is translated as CASSGPGTGNSPLHF. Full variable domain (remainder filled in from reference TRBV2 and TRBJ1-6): EPEVTQTPSHQVTQMGQEVILRCVPISNHLYFYWYRQILGQKVEFLVSFYNNEISEKSEIFDDQFSVERPDGSNFTLKIRSTKLEDSAMYFCASSGPGTGNSPLHFGNGTRLTVT.

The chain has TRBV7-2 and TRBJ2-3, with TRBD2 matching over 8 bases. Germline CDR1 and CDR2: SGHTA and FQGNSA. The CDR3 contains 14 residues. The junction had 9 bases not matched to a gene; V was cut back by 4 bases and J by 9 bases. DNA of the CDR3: TGTGCCAGCAGCTCCGCTGGCGGGGGGAAGACGCAGTATTTT. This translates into CASSSAGGGKTQYF. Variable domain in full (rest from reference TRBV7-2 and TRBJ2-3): GAGVSQSPSNKVTEKGKDVELRCDPISGHTALYWYRQSLGQGLEFLIYFQGNSAPDKSGLPSDRFSAERTGGSVSTLTIQRTQQEDSAVYLCASSSAGGGKTQYFGPGTRLTVL.

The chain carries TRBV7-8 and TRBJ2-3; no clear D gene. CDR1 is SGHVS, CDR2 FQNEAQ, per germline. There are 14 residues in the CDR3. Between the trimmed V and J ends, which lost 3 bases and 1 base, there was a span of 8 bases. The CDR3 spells CASSFSQGTDTQYF. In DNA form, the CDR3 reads TGTGCCAGCAGCTTTTCCCAGGGCACAGATACGCAGTATTTT.

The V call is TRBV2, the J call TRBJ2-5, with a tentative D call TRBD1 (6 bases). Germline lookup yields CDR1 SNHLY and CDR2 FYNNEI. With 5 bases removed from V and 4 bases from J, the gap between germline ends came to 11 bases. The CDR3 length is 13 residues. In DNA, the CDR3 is TGTGCCAGCAGTCTACAGGGTATAGAGACCCAGTACTTC. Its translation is CASSLQGIETQYF.

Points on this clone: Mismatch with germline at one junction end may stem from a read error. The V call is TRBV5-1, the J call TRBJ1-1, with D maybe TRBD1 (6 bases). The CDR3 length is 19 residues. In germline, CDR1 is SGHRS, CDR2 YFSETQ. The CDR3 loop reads CASSLVAGQIRPKNTEAFF. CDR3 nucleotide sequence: TGCGCCAGCAGTTTGGTAGCCGGACAGATACGACCCAAGAACACTGAAGCTTTCTTT.

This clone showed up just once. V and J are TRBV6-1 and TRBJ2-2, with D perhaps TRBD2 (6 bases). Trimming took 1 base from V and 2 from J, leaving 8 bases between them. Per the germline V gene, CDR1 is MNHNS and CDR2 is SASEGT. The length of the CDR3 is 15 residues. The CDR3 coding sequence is TGTGCCAGCAGTGAAGGGACTACTAACACCGGGGAGCTGTTTTTT. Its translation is CASSEGTTNTGELFF.

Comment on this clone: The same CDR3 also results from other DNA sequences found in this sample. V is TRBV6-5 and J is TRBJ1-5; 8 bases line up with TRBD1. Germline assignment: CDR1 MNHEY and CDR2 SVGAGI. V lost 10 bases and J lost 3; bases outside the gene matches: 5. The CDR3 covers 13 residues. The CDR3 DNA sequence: TGTGCCACCAGACAGGGGTTCAATCAGCCCCAGCATTTT. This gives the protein CATRQGFNQPQHF.

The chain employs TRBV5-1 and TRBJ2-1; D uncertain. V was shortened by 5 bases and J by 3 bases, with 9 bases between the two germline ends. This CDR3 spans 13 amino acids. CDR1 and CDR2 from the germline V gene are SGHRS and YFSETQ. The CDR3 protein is CASSSLGYNEQFF. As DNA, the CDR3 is TGCGCCAGCAGTAGTTTAGGCTACAATGAGCAGTTCTTC.

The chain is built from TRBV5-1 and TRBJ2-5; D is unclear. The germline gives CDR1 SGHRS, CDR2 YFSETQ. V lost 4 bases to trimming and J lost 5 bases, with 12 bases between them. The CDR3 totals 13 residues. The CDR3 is CASSAQSLETQYF. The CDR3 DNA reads TGCGCCAGCAGCGCCCAATCTTTGGAGACCCAGTACTTC.

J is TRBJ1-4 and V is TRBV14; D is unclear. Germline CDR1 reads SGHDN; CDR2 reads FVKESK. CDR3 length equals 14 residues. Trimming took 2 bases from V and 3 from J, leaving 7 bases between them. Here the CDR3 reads CASSQRVANEKLFF. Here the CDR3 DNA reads TGTGCCAGCAGCCAACGGGTGGCTAATGAAAAACTGTTTTTT.

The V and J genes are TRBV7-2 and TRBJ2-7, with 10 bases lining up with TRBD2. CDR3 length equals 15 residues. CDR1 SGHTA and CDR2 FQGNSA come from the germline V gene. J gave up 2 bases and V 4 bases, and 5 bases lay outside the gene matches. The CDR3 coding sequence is TGTGCCAGCAGCTCTGGGACTAGCGTTGCCTACGAGCAGTACTTC. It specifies CASSSGTSVAYEQYF. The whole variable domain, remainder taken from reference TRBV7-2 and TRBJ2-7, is GAGVSQSPSNKVTEKGKDVELRCDPISGHTALYWYRQSLGQGLEFLIYFQGNSAPDKSGLPSDRFSAERTGGSVSTLTIQRTQQEDSAVYLCASSSGTSVAYEQYFGPGTRLTVT.

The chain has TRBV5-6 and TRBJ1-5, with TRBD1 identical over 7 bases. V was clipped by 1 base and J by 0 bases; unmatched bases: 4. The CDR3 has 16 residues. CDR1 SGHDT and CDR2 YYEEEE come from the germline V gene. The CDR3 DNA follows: TGTGCCAGCAGCTTGTGGGACAGAGATAGCAATCAGCCCCAGCATTTT. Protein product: CASSLWDRDSNQPQHF.

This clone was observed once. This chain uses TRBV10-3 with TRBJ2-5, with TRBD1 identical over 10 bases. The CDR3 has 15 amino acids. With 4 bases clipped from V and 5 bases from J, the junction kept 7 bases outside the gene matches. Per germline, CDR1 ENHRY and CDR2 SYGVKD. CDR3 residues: CAISGVGTGAETQYF. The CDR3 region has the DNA TGTGCCATCAGTGGGGTCGGGACAGGGGCGGAGACCCAGTACTTC.

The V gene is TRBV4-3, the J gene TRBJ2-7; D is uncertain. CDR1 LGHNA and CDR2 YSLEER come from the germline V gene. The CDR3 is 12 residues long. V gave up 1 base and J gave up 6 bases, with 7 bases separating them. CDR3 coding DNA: TGCGCCAGCAGCCAAGTTCGTGGCGAGCAGTACTTC. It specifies CASSQVRGEQYF.

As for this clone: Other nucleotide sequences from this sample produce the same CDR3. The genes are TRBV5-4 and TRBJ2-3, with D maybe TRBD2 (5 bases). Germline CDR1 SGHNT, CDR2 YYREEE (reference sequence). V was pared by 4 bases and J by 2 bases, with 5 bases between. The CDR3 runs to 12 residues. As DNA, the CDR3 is TGTGCCAGCAGCCGGGACACAGATACGCAGTATTTT. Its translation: CASSRDTDTQYF.